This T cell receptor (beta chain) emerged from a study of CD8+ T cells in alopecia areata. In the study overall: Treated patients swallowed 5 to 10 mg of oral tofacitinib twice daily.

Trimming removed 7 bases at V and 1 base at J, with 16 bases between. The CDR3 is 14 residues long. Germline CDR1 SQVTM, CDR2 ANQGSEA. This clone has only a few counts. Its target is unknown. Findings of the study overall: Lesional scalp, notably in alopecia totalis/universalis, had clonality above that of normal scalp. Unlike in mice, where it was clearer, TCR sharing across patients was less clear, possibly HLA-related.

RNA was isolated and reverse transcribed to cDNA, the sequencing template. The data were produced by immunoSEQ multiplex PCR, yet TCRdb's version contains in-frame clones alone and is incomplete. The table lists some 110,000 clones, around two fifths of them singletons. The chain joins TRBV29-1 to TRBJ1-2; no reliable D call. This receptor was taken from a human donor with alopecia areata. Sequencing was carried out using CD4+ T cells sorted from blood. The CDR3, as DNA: TGCAGCGCTGGCGCTCACCTCGATAACTATGGCTACACCTTC. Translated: CSAGAHLDNYGYTF.